The 27 T cell receptor beta chains reported below all come from one sample, sequenced in a study of beta chain features in type 1 diabetes. The study's findings and limits: When Type 1 diabetes patients were examined, their TCRB CDR3s proved moderately but significantly shorter in all four CD4+ subsets.

Isolated RNA was reverse transcribed in full, so expressed TCRB transcripts were sequenced. The method was immunoSEQ multiplex PCR; TCRdb's version includes in-frame clones alone and lacks a portion of them. The data contain hundreds of thousands of clones, roughly 11% of them singletons. These receptors have no known antigen. Material for sequencing was naive CD4+ T cells from blood. These receptor sequences come from a man aged 25-45 years with type 1 diabetes.

This clone occurred a few times. The chain employs TRBV2 and TRBJ1-1; D is unclear. CDR3 size: 13 residues. Between the trimmed V and J ends, which lost 2 bases and 0 bases, there was a span of 4 bases. Germline CDR1 SNHLY, CDR2 FYNNEI. In DNA form, the CDR3 reads TGTGCCAGCAGTGAATCCGTGAACACTGAAGCTTTCTTT. Protein product: CASSESVNTEAFF.

The chain links TRBV4-2 to TRBJ2-7, with a weak D call TRBD2 (5 bases). The CDR3 extends over 13 amino acids. From germline, CDR1 is LGHNA and CDR2 YNFKEQ. Trimming took off 4 bases at V and 3 bases at J, with 10 bases between the two ends. The CDR3 here is CASSLDYYYEQYF. Written as DNA, the CDR3 is TGTGCCAGCAGCCTCGACTATTACTACGAGCAGTACTTC.

This clone was counted between two and nine times. The V call is TRBV5-1, the J call TRBJ2-1; tentative D call: TRBD1 (6 bases). V lost 5 bases and J lost 5, with 23 bases in between. The germline gives CDR1 SGHRS, CDR2 YFSETQ. This CDR3 is 17 amino acids long. CDR3: CASSQPGLDSPHNEQFF. The CDR3 DNA is TGCGCCAGCAGTCAACCGGGGCTGGACAGTCCCCACAATGAGCAGTTCTTC.

The chain has TRBV5-6 and TRBJ2-7; TRBD1 matches at 9 bases. CDR1 SGHDT and CDR2 YYEEEE come from the germline V gene. The CDR3 is 15 amino acids. The V and J ends lost 4 bases and 0 bases, in that order; junction bases with no gene match: 5. The CDR3 DNA reads as TGTGCCAGCAGCCCGGGACAGGGCCTCTCCTACGAGCAGTACTTC. Residues: CASSPGQGLSYEQYF.

The table lists this clone with a few counts. J is TRBJ2-5 and V is TRBV11-2; TRBD2 agrees at 13 bases. The V gene end was trimmed by 1 base and the J gene end by 5 bases; junction bases not matched to a gene: 1. Germline CDR1 SGHAT, CDR2 FQNNGV. The CDR3 contains 15 residues. The CDR3 DNA reads TGTGCCAGCAGCTTAGCACTAGCGGGGGGGGAGACCCAGTACTTC. Its translation: CASSLALAGGETQYF.

This clone showed up just a few times. The chain is built from TRBV2 and TRBJ2-3, with 9 bases aligning to TRBD1. CDR1 is SNHLY and CDR2 is FYNNEI in the germline V gene. The length of the CDR3 is 13 residues. J was trimmed by 6 bases and V by 5 bases; bases with no gene match: 3. CDR3 region: CASSLDRGDTQYF. CDR3 bases: TGTGCCAGCAGTCTAGACAGGGGGGATACGCAGTATTTT.

V usage is TRBV7-2 and J usage is TRBJ2-2, with 8 nucleotides matching TRBD1. The CDR3 loop spans 15 amino acids. Germline V CDR1 and CDR2: SGHTA, FQGNSA. V gave up 5 bases and J gave up 4 bases; unmatched junction bases: 6. The CDR3 bases are TGTGCCAGCAGCAGAGGACAGGGTATCACCGGGGAGCTGTTTTTT. Protein sequence: CASSRGQGITGELFF.

The sample holds a few counts of this clone. CDR3 region: CASSLHWTGRYEQYF. CDR3 in DNA: TGTGCCAGCAGCCTCCACTGGACAGGGCGATACGAGCAGTACTTC. The V gene is TRBV7-8, the J gene TRBJ2-7; 8 bases fit TRBD1. CDR3 length: 15 amino acids. The germline gives CDR1 SGHVS, CDR2 FQNEAQ. Germline trimming cut 5 bases from V and 4 bases from J; bases unmatched to any gene: 10.

This clone was picked up a small number of times. The genes are TRBV30 and TRBJ1-5; D not certain. From germline, CDR1 is GTSNPN and CDR2 SVGIG (reference sequence). This CDR3 contains 12 residues. V was shortened by 5 bases and J by 5 bases, with 10 bases between the two germline ends. The CDR3 protein is CAWSQAYQPQHF. The CDR3 DNA is TGTGCCTGGTCCCAGGCGTATCAGCCCCAGCATTTT.

The genes are TRBV5-6 and TRBJ1-6; 7 bases agree with TRBD1. In germline, CDR1 is SGHDT, CDR2 YYEEEE. The CDR3 sequence is 13 residues long. The V and J ends lost 4 bases and 7 bases, in that order; junction bases with no gene match: 2. The chain's CDR3 is CASSVDRNSPLHF. The DNA for the CDR3 is TGTGCCAGCAGCGTGGACAGGAATTCACCCCTCCACTTT.

This clone was seen only a few times. The V call is TRBV5-1, the J call TRBJ2-2; D possibly corresponds to TRBD2 (5 bases). The CDR3 contains 15 residues. Trimming pared 7 bases from V and 7 bases from J, leaving 20 bases between. Germline CDR1 SGHRS, CDR2 YFSETQ. The CDR3 nucleotides read TGCGCCAGCGCCATTAGCGTTAACAATCACGGGGAGCTGTTTTTT. Its protein product is CASAISVNNHGELFF. Based on the CDR3 plus reference TRBV5-1 and TRBJ2-2, the full variable domain is KAGVTQTPRYLIKTRGQQVTLSCSPISGHRSVSWYQQTPGQGLQFLFEYFSETQRNKGNFPGRFSGRQFSNSRSEMNVSTLELGDSALYLCASAISVNNHGELFFGEGSRLTVL.

This clone appeared a few times. V usage is TRBV21-1 and J usage is TRBJ1-1; the table's D call, TRBD1, has no DNA check behind it. TRBV21-1 is recorded as a pseudogene. This CDR3 region has 16 residues. For the CDR3, the DNA is TGTGCCAGCAGCAAAAGTCTCCCGGGACAGAACACTGAAGCTTTCTTT. Translating it yields CASSKSLPGQNTEAFF.

This clone was observed a few times. V gene TRBV11-2 combines with J gene TRBJ2-3, with D possibly being TRBD2 (5 bases). Deletions cut 5 bases from V and 1 base from J, with 10 bases between. Per the germline V gene, CDR1 is SGHAT and CDR2 is FQNNGV. There are 14 residues in the CDR3. The DNA for the CDR3 is TGTGCCAGCAGCGTCGGGCGGGGCACAGATACGCAGTATTTT. This translates into CASSVGRGTDTQYF.

This clone has a handful of counts. This chain links TRBV18 with TRBJ2-1; possible D gene TRBD1, 5 bases. CDR1 and CDR2 from the germline V gene are KGHSH and LQKENI. This CDR3 is 15 amino acids long. Deletions cut 6 bases from V and 6 bases from J, with 18 bases between. CDR3 region: CASSSDKFGRNEQFF. In DNA, the CDR3 is TGTGCCAGCTCCTCGGACAAGTTCGGGCGCAATGAGCAGTTCTTC.

This clone was detected only a few times. The V and J genes are TRBV9 and TRBJ2-3; the match to TRBD2 covers 10 bases. CDR1 and CDR2 (germline): SGDLS, YYNGEE. V was clipped by 7 bases and J by 1 base; unmatched bases: 9. The length of the CDR3 is 16 residues. The CDR3 DNA follows: TGTGCCAGCCGACCACCTGGACTAGCGGGCACAGATACGCAGTATTTT. Translating gives CASRPPGLAGTDTQYF.

This clone was seen a few times. The chain links TRBV4-3 to TRBJ2-6; D is undetermined. The germline gives CDR1 LGHNA, CDR2 YSLEER. Trimming took 7 bases from V and 4 from J, leaving 8 bases between them. The CDR3 loop spans 13 amino acids. The DNA for the CDR3 is TGCGCCAGCACCAAGAGAGGGGCCAACGTCCTGACTTTC. It specifies CASTKRGANVLTF.

In this sample, this clone turned up a few times. The chain recombines TRBV5-6 with TRBJ2-7; D remains unclear. Trimming removed 0 bases at V and 2 bases at J, with 6 bases between. CDR3 length equals 13 residues. Germline lookup yields CDR1 SGHDT and CDR2 YYEEEE. The DNA of the CDR3 is TGTGCCAGCAGCTTGGACGGAGCCTACGAGCAGTACTTC. Protein sequence: CASSLDGAYEQYF.

CDR3 nucleotides: TGTGCCAGCAGCCCGGGGACAGGGGGCGGCACAGATACGCAGTATTTT. The encoded protein is CASSPGTGGGTDTQYF. The chain has TRBV7-8 and TRBJ2-3; 12 bases map to TRBD1. After removal of 5 bases from V and 1 base from J, the junction contained 4 bases not matched to a gene. Germline loops: CDR1 SGHVS, CDR2 FQNEAQ. This CDR3 comprises 16 residues.

This clone was counted a few times. V and J are TRBV6-5 and TRBJ1-1; D possibly corresponds to TRBD1 (5 bases). V gave up 1 base and J gave up 9 bases, with 9 bases separating them. CDR1 and CDR2 (germline): MNHEY, SVGAGI. This CDR3 contains 12 residues. This CDR3 is CASSYWGGQAFF. In DNA form, the CDR3 reads TGTGCCAGCAGTTACTGGGGCGGACAAGCTTTCTTT.

This clone occurred a few times. The V gene is TRBV25-1, the J gene TRBJ1-5; D is perhaps TRBD1 (5 bases). Between the trimmed V and J ends, which lost 3 bases and 4 bases, there was a span of 16 bases. The germline CDR1 and CDR2 sequences are MGHDK and SYGVNS. The length of the CDR3 is 16 residues. CDR3: CASSESGGMGNQPQHF. CDR3 sequence (DNA): TGTGCCAGCAGTGAGTCGGGGGGTATGGGGAATCAGCCCCAGCATTTT.

In this sample, this clone turned up a few times. This chain connects TRBV30 to TRBJ2-2; TRBD2 is a possible D gene (6 bases). This CDR3 contains 15 residues. Germline V lookup: CDR1 GTSNPN, CDR2 SVGIG (reference sequence). Trimming removed 3 bases at V and 4 bases at J, with 15 bases between. Here the CDR3 DNA reads TGTGCCTGGAGACGGGGGAGGACCTTCACCGGGGAGCTGTTTTTT. It translates to CAWRRGRTFTGELFF.

This clone was detected a few times. The V and J genes are TRBV6-1 and TRBJ1-1; 8 bases fit TRBD1. The trim removed 4 bases at V and 4 bases at J, leaving 5 bases unmatched. The CDR3 extends over 14 amino acids. Germline loops: CDR1 MNHNS, CDR2 SASEGT. The CDR3 sequence is CASSADRVRTEAFF. The CDR3 DNA sequence: TGTGCCAGCAGTGCGGACAGGGTACGCACTGAAGCTTTCTTT.

This chain uses TRBV5-1 with TRBJ2-7; D is unclear. The V gene lost 1 base and the J gene lost 4 bases, with 6 bases spanning the gap. The CDR3 totals 12 residues. Germline values: CDR1 SGHRS, CDR2 YFSETQ. The CDR3 sequence: CASSLIGYEQYF. The CDR3 nucleotides read TGCGCCAGCAGCTTGATCGGGTACGAGCAGTACTTC.

This clone was seen more than once but under ten times. V usage is TRBV4-2 and J usage is TRBJ1-6; possible D gene TRBD1, 5 bases. The germline V and J ends were trimmed by 3 bases and 6 bases, with 9 bases remaining between them. CDR1 and CDR2 (germline): LGHNA, YNFKEQ. CDR3 length equals 14 residues. The DNA for the CDR3 is TGTGCCAGCAGCCAGGGGCAGAGTAATTCACCCCTCCACTTT. Translated: CASSQGQSNSPLHF.

This chain connects TRBV4-3 to TRBJ1-6; 7 nucleotides match TRBD1. V trimming: 0 bases; J trimming: 10 bases; junction bases outside the gene matches: 6. CDR3 length equals 15 residues. Germline V gene sequence: CDR1 LGHNA, CDR2 YSLEER. This chain's CDR3 is CASSQETGAQSPLHF. DNA for the CDR3: TGCGCCAGCAGCCAAGAAACAGGGGCTCAATCACCCCTCCACTTT.

As for this clone: The sample carries other DNA sequences with the same CDR3. The chain uses TRBV11-2 and TRBJ2-1, with TRBD1 matching over 7 bases. J was trimmed by 8 bases and V by 5 bases; bases with no gene match: 3. The CDR3 loop spans 12 amino acids. Per the germline V gene, CDR1 is SGHAT and CDR2 is FQNNGV. The CDR3: CASSLDRDEQFF. The DNA for the CDR3 is TGTGCCAGCAGCCTCGACAGGGATGAGCAGTTCTTC. The full variable domain, with the rest looked up from reference TRBV11-2 and TRBJ2-1, is EAGVAQSPRYKIIEKRQSVAFWCNPISGHATLYWYQQILGQGPKLLIQFQNNGVVDDSQLPKDRFSAERLKGVDSTLKIQPAKLEDSAVYLCASSLDRDEQFFGPGTRLTVL.

This clone has a handful of counts. The V gene is TRBV30, the J gene TRBJ1-2; the D gene is possibly TRBD1 (6 bases). V gave up 5 bases and J gave up 6 bases, with 10 bases separating them. There are 11 residues in the CDR3. Germline CDR1 is GTSNPN and CDR2 is SVGIG (reference sequence). The CDR3 DNA reads TGTGCCTGGGGGACACTCCATGGCTACACCTTC. This codes for CAWGTLHGYTF.